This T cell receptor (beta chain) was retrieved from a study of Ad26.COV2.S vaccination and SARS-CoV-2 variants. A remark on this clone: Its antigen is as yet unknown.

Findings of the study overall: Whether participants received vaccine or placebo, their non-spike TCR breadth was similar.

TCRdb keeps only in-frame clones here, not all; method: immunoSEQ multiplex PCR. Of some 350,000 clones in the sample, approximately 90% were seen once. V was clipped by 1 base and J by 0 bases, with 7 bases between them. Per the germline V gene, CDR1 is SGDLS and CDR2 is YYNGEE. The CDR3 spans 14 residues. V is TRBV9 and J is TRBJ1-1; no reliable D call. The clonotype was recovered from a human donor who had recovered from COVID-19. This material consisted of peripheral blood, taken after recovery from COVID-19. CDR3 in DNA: TGTGCCAGCAGCGTATACGGTTTGAACACTGAAGCTTTCTTT. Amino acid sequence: CASSVYGLNTEAFF.